Given below is one T cell receptor (beta chain) in context. The junction does not match germline at one end; this may be a read error. This record comes from a study of shared clonotypes between healthy human individuals. CDR3 length: 14 amino acids. The germline V gene encodes CDR1 MNHEY and CDR2 SMNVEV (reference sequence). Roughly 200 ng DNA, 30,000 or so T cell genomes, went into each sorted-subset replicate PCR. Clones were read by immunoSEQ multiplex PCR, and TCRdb kept only the in-frame ones, dropping some. The table includes 650,000 to 700,000 clones, 90% detected once. Only Caucasian adults living in Nashville, Tennessee served as donors.

The sequenced sample consisted of memory CD8+ T cells from PBMCs. Sample subset: CD45RO+ cells pooled with CCR7-negative TemRA cells. J is TRBJ2-7 and V is TRBV27; 9 positions agree with TRBD1. This receptor was taken from a man aged 18 to 35 in good health. Some clones in this sample may be carry-over from other donors' samples. CDR3 sequence reads: CASGLQGASSEQYF. The CDR3 DNA reads as TGTGCCAGCGGTTTACAGGGGGCCTCGAGTGAGCAGTACTTC.